Listed below are T cell receptor beta chains from one sample, sequenced in a study of blood T cell repertoires in COVID-19. Clones were sequenced by immunoSEQ multiplex PCR, and TCRdb holds only the in-frame ones, with some missing. The top ten clones hold roughly 0.78% of a sample with 400,000 to 450,000 clones, about 90% of them seen once. Material for sequencing was peripheral blood. The receptor set was obtained from a man aged 18-30 years with COVID-19, enrolled during active disease. Each CDR3 is given without its conserved first and last residue. Fields, in order: V gene, CDR3 protein.

TRBV2,ASSEVPSLRAQY
TRBV5-1,ASSLDAGSTGELF
TRBV6-1,ASSARTSGREGKETQY
TRBV4-1,ASSPGLGNEKLF
TRBV25-1,ASSTRVEQY
TRBV28,ASSPRSILQNEKLF
TRBV7-3,ASSSRVYNEQF
TRBV7-9,ASSPYQQGSYGYT
TRBV29-1,SVALRLAPNIQY
TRBV5-8,ASSVRGDSTDTQY
TRBV6-1,ASSELFGRSYNSPLH
TRBV27,ASGPGTGVYEQY
TRBV11-3,ASSLDGGGETQY
TRBV6-1,ASSEYSWSPLH
TRBV6-4,ASATELNTEAF
TRBV6-1,ASSEFQGGTEAF
TRBV6-5,ASSQGGESQPQH
TRBV30,AWSSAYLSYEQY
TRBV5-4,ASSLREEPYEQY
TRBV5-1,ASRASDYEQY
TRBV7-9,ASSLALGARSEQY
TRBV11-1,ASSHASGVIVAQY
TRBV7-9,ASSQLTGHEQF
TRBV24-1,ATSGGTSINEQF
TRBV5-4,ASSLSGSGRGYEQY
TRBV18,ASSPPNPQGMKNEKLF
TRBV11-2,ASSLSRGAGDTQY